The 25 T cell receptor beta chains below were found in one sample sequenced in a study of stem cell transplantation in POMP-related autoinflammatory disease. Profiled with immunoSEQ multiplex PCR; TCRdb holds only in-frame clones, not every one. The sample yields approximately 2,100 clones, roughly nine tenths seen once. This specimen consisted of Tregs from PBMCs, obtained before stem cell transplantation. The source of these receptors is a human donor with POMP-related autoinflammation and immune dysregulation (PRAID).

V and J are TRBV27 and TRBJ2-2, with D hard to call. This CDR3 contains 14 residues. V was pared by 4 bases and J by 5 bases, with 11 bases between. CDR1 MNHEY and CDR2 SMNVEV come from the germline V gene (reference sequence). The CDR3 reads CASSSSRITGELFF. DNA for the CDR3: TGTGCCAGCAGTTCGTCCAGGATTACCGGGGAGCTGTTTTTT.

This clone was seen just once. The rearrangement links TRBV19 to TRBJ2-1; D unclear. The CDR3 extends over 11 amino acids. The V end lost 3 bases, the J end lost 7 bases, and 4 bases lay between the germline ends. The germline gives CDR1 LNHDA, CDR2 SQIVND (reference sequence). CDR3 sequence (DNA): TGTGCCAGTAGTATGACAAATGAGCAGTTCTTC. Its translation is CASSMTNEQFF.

The chain uses TRBV5-1 and TRBJ2-3, with a tentative D call TRBD1 (6 bases). The CDR3 has 14 residues. Per germline, CDR1 SGHRS and CDR2 YFSETQ. V was trimmed by 4 bases and J by 6 bases, leaving 15 bases between them. Here the CDR3 reads CASSTDATGDTQYF. The CDR3 nucleotides read TGCGCCAGCAGCACCGACGCGACAGGCGATACGCAGTATTTT. Supplemented by reference TRBV5-1 and TRBJ2-3, the full variable domain reads KAGVTQTPRYLIKTRGQQVTLSCSPISGHRSVSWYQQTPGQGLQFLFEYFSETQRNKGNFPGRFSGRQFSNSRSEMNVSTLELGDSALYLCASSTDATGDTQYFGPGTRLTVL.

The count of this clone is one. This chain connects TRBV5-4 to TRBJ2-4, with TRBD2 identical over 8 bases. The germline gives CDR1 SGHNT, CDR2 YYREEE (reference sequence). Germline trimming cut 0 bases from V and 1 base from J; bases unmatched to any gene: 0. The CDR3 runs 15 residues. CDR3 region: CASSLASGAKNIQYF. CDR3 sequence (DNA): TGTGCCAGCAGCTTGGCTAGCGGGGCCAAAAACATTCAGTACTTC.

The chain recombines TRBV11-2 with TRBJ1-3, with D unclear. The CDR3 spans 12 residues. The V and J ends lost 5 bases and 1 base respectively, with 3 bases between them. Germline V CDR1 and CDR2: SGHAT, FQNNGV. CDR3 coding DNA: TGTGCCAGCAGCCTGTCTGGAAACACCATATATTTT. This translates into CASSLSGNTIYF.

The rearrangement links TRBV19 to TRBJ2-7; possible D gene TRBD2, 6 bases. Trimming stripped 4 bases from V and 3 bases from J, with 22 bases between. The CDR3 contains 17 residues. Germline V gene sequence: CDR1 LNHDA, CDR2 SQIVND (reference sequence). Written as DNA, the CDR3 is TGTGCCAGTAGTACCCGAGGAGTGGGTAGCGGAGGCTACGAGCAGTACTTC. Its translation is CASSTRGVGSGGYEQYF.

The chain has TRBV7-2 and TRBJ2-1; TRBD2 matches at 9 bases. CDR3 length: 15 residues. Per the germline V gene, CDR1 is SGHTA and CDR2 is FQGNSA. With 7 bases clipped from V and 10 bases from J, the junction kept 14 bases outside the gene matches. DNA of the CDR3: TGTGCCAGCACCCTCCTTCCGGGACTAGCCCGCGAGCAGTTCTTC. It yields the protein CASTLLPGLAREQFF. Full variable domain (remainder filled in from reference TRBV7-2 and TRBJ2-1): GAGVSQSPSNKVTEKGKDVELRCDPISGHTALYWYRQSLGQGLEFLIYFQGNSAPDKSGLPSDRFSAERTGGSVSTLTIQRTQQEDSAVYLCASTLLPGLAREQFFGPGTRLTVL.

This chain uses TRBV5-1 with TRBJ2-3, with no clear D. The ends were cut back, 0 bases at V and 5 bases at J, with 7 bases in the middle. Germline CDR1 reads SGHRS; CDR2 reads YFSETQ. The CDR3 totals 13 residues. CDR3 nucleotide sequence: TGCGCCAGCAGCTTGGCTGTTGTAGATACGCAGTATTTT. Protein sequence: CASSLAVVDTQYF.

V and J are TRBV5-1 and TRBJ1-6; no definite D call. Trimming stripped 4 bases from V and 11 bases from J, with 13 bases between. CDR1 and CDR2 from the germline V gene are SGHRS and YFSETQ. This CDR3 region has 13 residues. The CDR3 DNA is TGCGCCAGCAGCCCGGTGGGGTTTCCACCCCTCCACTTT. Translating gives CASSPVGFPPLHF.

The rearrangement uses TRBV7-3 and TRBJ1-1, with a possible D match to TRBD1 (5 bases). The CDR3 contains 13 residues. Per germline, CDR1 SGHTA and CDR2 FQGTGA. Between the trimmed V and J ends, which lost 6 bases and 1 base, there was a span of 9 bases. In DNA, the CDR3 is TGTGCCAGCAGTCGTCAGGGGAACACTGAAGCTTTCTTT. Protein sequence: CASSRQGNTEAFF.

The chain joins TRBV5-1 to TRBJ2-1; the D is unclear. Germline lookup yields CDR1 SGHRS and CDR2 YFSETQ. The CDR3 has 11 amino acids. The V and J ends lost 4 bases and 5 bases respectively, with 4 bases between them. CDR3 residues: CASSVNNEQFF. The DNA for the CDR3 is TGCGCCAGCAGCGTAAACAATGAGCAGTTCTTC.

The chain is built from TRBV19 and TRBJ2-2, with 7 bases matching TRBD2. This CDR3 is 16 amino acids long. J gave up 4 bases and V 7 bases, and 12 bases lay outside the gene matches. The germline V gene encodes CDR1 LNHDA and CDR2 SQIVND (reference sequence). The CDR3 nucleotides are TGTGCCAGTATCGGATTGGCGGGAGTGGGCACCGGGGAGCTGTTTTTT. Translating it yields CASIGLAGVGTGELFF.

This clone was detected only a few times. The chain has TRBV2 and TRBJ1-6, with a weak D call TRBD1 (6 bases). V was cut by 7 bases and J by 3 bases, with 7 bases left in between. Germline lookup yields CDR1 SNHLY and CDR2 FYNNEI. The length of the CDR3 is 13 residues. The CDR3 spells CASKGHYNSPLHF. The CDR3 DNA is TGTGCCAGCAAGGGACACTATAATTCACCCCTCCACTTT.

The chain employs TRBV19 and TRBJ1-1; 10 bases are shared with TRBD1. V gave up 0 bases and J gave up 5 bases; unmatched junction bases: 3. The CDR3 is made up of 15 amino acids. CDR1 and CDR2 (germline): LNHDA, SQIVND (reference sequence). DNA for the CDR3: TGTGCCAGTAGTATAGATTGGACAGGGGGAACTGAAGCTTTCTTT. Translation gives CASSIDWTGGTEAFF.

In DNA form, the CDR3 reads TGCGCCAGCAGCTTGATTGCGGCAGGTAACACTGAAGCTTTCTTT. Residues: CASSLIAAGNTEAFF. The rearrangement joins TRBV5-1 to TRBJ1-1; D is unresolved. The length of the CDR3 is 15 residues. Looked up from germline, CDR1 is SGHRS and CDR2 is YFSETQ. V lost 1 base and J lost 2, with 12 bases in between. The full variable domain, completed using reference TRBV5-1 and TRBJ1-1, is KAGVTQTPRYLIKTRGQQVTLSCSPISGHRSVSWYQQTPGQGLQFLFEYFSETQRNKGNFPGRFSGRQFSNSRSEMNVSTLELGDSALYLCASSLIAAGNTEAFFGQGTRLTVV.

This sequence joins TRBV19 and TRBJ1-2; D is uncertain. The germline V gene encodes CDR1 LNHDA and CDR2 SQIVND (reference sequence). There are 13 residues in the CDR3. V lost 5 bases and J 0 bases, leaving 7 bases between the germline ends. The CDR3 DNA reads TGTGCCAGTAGTCAGGCAGCTAACTATGGCTACACCTTC. Translated: CASSQAANYGYTF.

This clone was counted between two and nine times. The chain carries TRBV19 and TRBJ2-3; tentative D call: TRBD1 (6 bases). The germline CDR1 and CDR2 sequences are LNHDA and SQIVND (reference sequence). There are 15 residues in the CDR3. Deletions cut 6 bases from V and 1 base from J, with 14 bases between. DNA for the CDR3: TGTGCCAGTAGCGATCACAGGGATGGCACAGATACGCAGTATTTT. This sequence encodes CASSDHRDGTDTQYF.

This chain connects TRBV5-1 to TRBJ2-3, with 12 bases fitting TRBD2. Germline V gene sequence: CDR1 SGHRS, CDR2 YFSETQ. V gave up 0 bases and J gave up 4 bases; unmatched junction bases: 3. The CDR3 covers 16 residues. The CDR3 DNA is TGCGCCAGCAGCTTGGGGCTAGCGGGGGGGCCAGATACGCAGTATTTT. Protein product: CASSLGLAGGPDTQYF. Full variable domain (missing parts from reference TRBV5-1 and TRBJ2-3): KAGVTQTPRYLIKTRGQQVTLSCSPISGHRSVSWYQQTPGQGLQFLFEYFSETQRNKGNFPGRFSGRQFSNSRSEMNVSTLELGDSALYLCASSLGLAGGPDTQYFGPGTRLTVL.

This chain links TRBV2 with TRBJ2-3, with 8 bases lining up with TRBD2. The trim removed 0 bases at V and 2 bases at J, leaving 4 bases unmatched. This CDR3 has 16 amino acids. Germline V CDR1 and CDR2: SNHLY, FYNNEI. DNA of the CDR3: TGTGCCAGCAGTGAAGCGCAACTAGCGGCCACAGATACGCAGTATTTT. Its translation: CASSEAQLAATDTQYF.

V and J are TRBV2 and TRBJ1-1, with D perhaps matching TRBD1 (6 bases). The length of the CDR3 is 14 residues. Germline CDR1 and CDR2: SNHLY and FYNNEI. V lost 7 bases to trimming and J lost 3 bases, with 15 bases between them. The CDR3 DNA sequence: TGTGCCAGCACCGTTAGGGGGTCCGACACTGAAGCTTTCTTT. Its translation is CASTVRGSDTEAFF.

CDR3 residues: CASGPGGRAGSPLHF. The CDR3 coding sequence is TGTGCCAGCGGTCCCGGGGGACGGGCAGGTTCACCCCTCCACTTT. The chain employs TRBV6-5 and TRBJ1-6, with D possibly TRBD1 on 5 matching bases. Germline V CDR1 and CDR2: MNHEY, SVGAGI. The germline V and J ends were trimmed by 8 bases and 9 bases, with 20 bases remaining between them. CDR3 length: 15 residues.

The genes are TRBV28 and TRBJ1-6; the match to TRBD1 covers 7 bases. The CDR3 is made up of 15 amino acids. The V segment lost 8 bases and the J segment 3 bases; nucleotides outside the gene matches: 7. CDR1 and CDR2 from the germline V gene are MDHEN and SYDVKM. CDR3 residues: CASAVRTGYNSPLHF. The CDR3 nucleotides are TGTGCCAGCGCCGTTCGGACAGGCTATAATTCACCCCTCCACTTT.

This rearrangement joins TRBV27 to TRBJ1-6; 11 bases match TRBD1. J was trimmed by 3 bases and V by 1 base; bases with no gene match: 8. The germline gives CDR1 MNHEY, CDR2 SMNVEV (reference sequence). The length of the CDR3 is 19 residues. The CDR3 region has the DNA TGTGCCAGCAGTTTATACTCCCCCGGGACAGGGGGCTATAATTCACCCCTCCACTTT. Translated, it gives CASSLYSPGTGGYNSPLHF.

V and J are TRBV7-3 and TRBJ1-2, with D unclear. CDR1 and CDR2 (germline): SGHTA, FQGTGA. The V and J ends lost 0 bases and 6 bases respectively, with 14 bases between them. The CDR3 extends over 15 amino acids. In DNA form, the CDR3 reads TGTGCCAGCAGCTTAACGGCCAGGCCGATGGATGGCTACACCTTC. This codes for CASSLTARPMDGYTF. Drawing the rest from reference TRBV7-3 and TRBJ1-2, the complete variable domain is GAGVSQTPSNKVTEKGKYVELRCDPISGHTALYWYRQSLGQGPEFLIYFQGTGAADDSGLPNDRFFAVRPEGSVSTLKIQRTERGDSAVYLCASSLTARPMDGYTFGSGTRLTVV.

This chain joins TRBV5-1 and TRBJ1-2; no clear D. The CDR3 loop spans 13 amino acids. V gave up 3 bases and J gave up 4 bases, with 10 bases separating them. Germline V gives CDR1 SGHRS, CDR2 YFSETQ. In DNA form, the CDR3 reads TGCGCCAGCAGCTCCGCCCACCGCTATGGCTACACCTTC. Its translation: CASSSAHRYGYTF.